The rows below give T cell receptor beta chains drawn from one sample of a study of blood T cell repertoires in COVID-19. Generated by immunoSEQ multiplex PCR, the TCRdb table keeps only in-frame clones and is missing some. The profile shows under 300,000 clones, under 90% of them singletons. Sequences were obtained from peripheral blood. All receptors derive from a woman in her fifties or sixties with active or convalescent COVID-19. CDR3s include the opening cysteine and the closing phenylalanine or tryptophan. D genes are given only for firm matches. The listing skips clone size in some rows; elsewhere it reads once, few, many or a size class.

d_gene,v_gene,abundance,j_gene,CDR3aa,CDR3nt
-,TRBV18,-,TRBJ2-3,CASSPVGAGGGNTQYF,TGTGCCAGCTCACCCGTCGGAGCGGGTGGAGGAAATACGCAGTATTTT
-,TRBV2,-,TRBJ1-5,CASRAEVYTQPQHF,TGTGCCAGCAGGGCCGAGGTTTATACTCAGCCCCAGCATTTT
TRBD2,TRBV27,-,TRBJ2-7,CASSLFGGASFTSGGYYEQYF,TGTGCCAGCAGTTTATTCGGCGGGGCGTCCTTTACTAGCGGGGGGTACTACGAGCAGTACTTC
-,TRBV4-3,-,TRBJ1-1,CASSHEKGRGAFF,TGCGCCAGCAGCCATGAAAAGGGGCGGGGGGCTTTCTTT
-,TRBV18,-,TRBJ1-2,CASSPRGDRSVRTF,TGTGCCAGCTCACCACGGGGGGACCGTTCTGTTCGCACCTTC
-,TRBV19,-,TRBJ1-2,CASTPNLGGYGYTF,TGTGCCAGTACCCCCAATCTCGGAGGCTATGGCTACACCTTC
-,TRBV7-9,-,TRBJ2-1,CASSLVGSAYNEQFF,TGTGCCAGCAGCTTAGTAGGCAGCGCGTACAATGAGCAGTTCTTC
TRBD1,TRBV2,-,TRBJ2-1,CASSYRDRVKLNNEQFF,TGTGCCAGCAGCTACCGGGACAGGGTCAAATTAAACAATGAGCAGTTCTTC
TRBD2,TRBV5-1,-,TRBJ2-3,CASSLGTSADTQYF,TGCGCCAGCAGCTTGGGGACTAGCGCAGATACGCAGTATTTT
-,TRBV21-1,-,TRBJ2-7,CANEAYEQYF,TGTGCCAACGAGGCTTACGAGCAGTACTTC
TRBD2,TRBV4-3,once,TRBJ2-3,CASSQVGGVRTDTQYF,TGCGCCAGCAGCCAAGTCGGGGGGGTCCGCACAGATACGCAGTATTTT
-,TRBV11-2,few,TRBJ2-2,CASSFTTGLAGELFF,TGTGCCAGCAGCTTCACTACAGGGTTGGCCGGGGAGCTGTTTTTT
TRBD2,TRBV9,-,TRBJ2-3,CASSVVLAGGLDTQYF,TGTGCCAGCAGCGTAGTGTTAGCGGGGGGGCTGGATACGCAGTATTTT
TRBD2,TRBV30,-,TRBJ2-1,CAWIPGGYEQFF,TGTGCCTGGATTCCGGGGGGATATGAGCAGTTCTTC
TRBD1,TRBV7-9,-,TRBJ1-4,CASSFFAGQGATNEKLFF,TGTGCCAGCAGCTTCTTCGCGGGACAGGGCGCAACTAATGAAAAACTGTTTTTT
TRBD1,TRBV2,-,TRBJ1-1,CASSDRVNTEAFF,TGTGCCAGCAGCGACAGGGTGAACACTGAAGCTTTCTTT
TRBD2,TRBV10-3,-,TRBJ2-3,CATIYDPGLAGGGDTQYF,TGTGCCACCATCTACGACCCGGGACTAGCGGGGGGAGGAGATACGCAGTATTTT
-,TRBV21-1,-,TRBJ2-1,CASSPYKRGGSSYNEQFF,TGTGCCAGCAGCCCTTACAAGCGGGGGGGCTCCTCCTACAATGAGCAGTTCTTC
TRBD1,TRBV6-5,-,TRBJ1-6,CASSLDRDSPLHF,TGTGCCAGCAGCCTGGACAGGGATTCACCCCTCCACTTT
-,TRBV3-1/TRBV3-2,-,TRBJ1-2,CASSQKARENYGYTF,TGTGCCAGCAGCCAAAAAGCCAGGGAAAACTATGGCTACACCTTC
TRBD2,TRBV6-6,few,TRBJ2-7,CASRRRAIAGDPSYEQYF,TGTGCCAGCAGGCGACGAGCAATAGCGGGGGATCCTTCCTACGAGCAGTACTTC
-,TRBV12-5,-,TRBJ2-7,CASGYRIAGRSYEQYF,TGTGCTAGTGGTTACCGGATAGCAGGGCGCTCCTACGAGCAGTACTTC
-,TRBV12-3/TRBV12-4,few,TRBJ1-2,CASSLGREYGYTF,TGTGCCAGCAGTTTAGGCAGGGAATATGGCTACACCTTC
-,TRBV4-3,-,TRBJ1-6,CASSQGQIYNSPLHF,TGCGCCAGCAGCCAAGGACAGATTTATAATTCACCCCTCCACTTT
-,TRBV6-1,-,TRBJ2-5,CASSEYGQRETQYF,TGTGCCAGCAGTGAATATGGACAGAGGGAGACCCAGTACTTC
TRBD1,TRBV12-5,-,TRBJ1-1,CASVPRDRENTEAFF,TGTGCTAGTGTTCCCCGCGACAGGGAGAACACTGAAGCTTTCTTT
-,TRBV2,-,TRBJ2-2,CASSGQPANTGELFF,TGTGCCAGCAGTGGACAGCCAGCGAACACCGGGGAGCTGTTTTTT
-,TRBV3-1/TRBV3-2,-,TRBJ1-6,CASSLRQSPNSPLHF,TGTGCCAGCAGCCTTCGACAGTCTCCTAATTCACCCCTCCACTTT
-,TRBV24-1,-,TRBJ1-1,CATSATHDINTEAFF,TGTGCCACCAGTGCCACCCACGACATCAACACTGAAGCTTTCTTT
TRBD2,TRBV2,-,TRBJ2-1,CASNGGGVSGEQFF,TGTGCCAGCAATGGCGGGGGGGTGAGTGGTGAGCAGTTCTTC
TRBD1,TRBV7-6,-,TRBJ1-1,CASSLAWGRGQGTEAFF,TGTGCCAGCAGCTTAGCCTGGGGCAGGGGGCAAGGTACTGAAGCTTTCTTT
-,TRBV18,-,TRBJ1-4,CASSPMEGTNEKLFF,TGTGCCAGCTCACCAATGGAGGGGACTAATGAAAAACTGTTTTTT
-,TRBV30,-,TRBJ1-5,CAWSVPDINQPQHF,TGTGCCTGGAGTGTACCGGACATCAATCAGCCCCAGCATTTT
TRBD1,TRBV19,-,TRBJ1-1,CASSALEAGGRREAFF,TGTGCCAGTAGTGCTTTAGAAGCAGGGGGCAGGAGGGAAGCTTTCTTT
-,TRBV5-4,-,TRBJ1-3,CASSLDSAGNTIYF,TGTGCCAGCAGCTTGGACAGTGCTGGAAACACCATATATTTT
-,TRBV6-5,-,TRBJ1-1,CASSYSGTGNTEAFF,TGTGCCAGCAGTTACTCCGGGACTGGGAACACTGAAGCTTTCTTT
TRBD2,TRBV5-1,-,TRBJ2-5,CASSQTSGGLETQYF,TGCGCCAGCAGCCAGACTAGCGGGGGGTTAGAGACCCAGTACTTC
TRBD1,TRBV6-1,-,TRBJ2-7,CASSEAHQGAYEQYF,TGTGCCAGCAGTGAAGCGCATCAGGGGGCCTACGAGCAGTACTTC
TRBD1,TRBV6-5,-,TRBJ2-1,CASSPTGGHNEQFF,TGTGCCAGCAGCCCGACAGGGGGACACAATGAGCAGTTCTTC
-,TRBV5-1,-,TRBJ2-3,CASSLAGVGTDTQYF,TGCGCCAGCAGCTTGGCAGGGGTCGGCACAGATACGCAGTATTTT
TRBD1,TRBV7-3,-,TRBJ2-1,CASSSIAGTAYNEQFF,TGTGCCAGCAGCTCAATAGCCGGGACAGCCTACAATGAGCAGTTCTTC
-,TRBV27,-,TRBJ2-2,CASSSGGADGELFF,TGTGCCAGCAGTTCTGGGGGGGCGGACGGGGAGCTGTTTTTT
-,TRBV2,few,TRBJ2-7,CASRVAGLSYEQYF,TGTGCCAGCAGGGTCGCAGGGCTCTCCTACGAGCAGTACTTC
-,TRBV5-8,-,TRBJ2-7,CASSPREVAYEQYF,TGTGCCAGCAGCCCGAGGGAGGTAGCCTACGAGCAGTACTTC
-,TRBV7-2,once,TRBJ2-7,CASSPRSSYEQYF,TGTGCCAGCAGCCCTCGTAGCTCCTACGAGCAGTACTTC
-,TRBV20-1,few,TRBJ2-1,CSASGGRGSSYNEQFF,TGCAGTGCTAGTGGGGGACGGGGGAGCTCCTACAATGAGCAGTTCTTC
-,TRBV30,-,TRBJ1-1,CAWAGQLNTEAFF,TGTGCCTGGGCAGGACAGTTGAACACTGAAGCTTTCTTT
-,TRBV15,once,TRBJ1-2,CATSRDSRQSYTF,TGTGCCACCAGCAGAGATTCTCGACAGTCCTACACCTTC
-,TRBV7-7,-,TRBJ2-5,CASSLNRAEETQYF,TGTGCCAGCAGCTTAAATCGCGCGGAAGAGACCCAGTACTTC
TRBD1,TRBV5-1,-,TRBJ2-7,CASSRRQGNDEQYF,TGCGCCAGCAGCCGACGACAGGGGAACGACGAGCAGTACTTC
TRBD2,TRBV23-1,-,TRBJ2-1,CASSHIGTSGGSSYNEQFF,TGCGCCAGCAGTCACATAGGGACTAGCGGGGGCAGCTCCTACAATGAGCAGTTCTTC
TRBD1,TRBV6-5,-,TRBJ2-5,CASRTPRGLGETQYF,TGTGCCAGCAGAACTCCAAGGGGGCTCGGGGAGACCCAGTACTTC
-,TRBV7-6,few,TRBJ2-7,CASSPSSGTRSYEQYF,TGTGCCAGCAGCCCGTCCTCCGGGACACGCTCCTACGAGCAGTACTTC
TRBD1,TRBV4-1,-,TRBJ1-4,CASSPGEGQGHEKLFF,TGCGCCAGCAGCCCGGGTGAGGGACAGGGACATGAAAAACTGTTTTTT
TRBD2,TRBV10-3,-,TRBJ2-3,CAISDVAGGRRTDTQYF,TGTGCCATCAGTGACGTAGCGGGGGGGCGCCGCACAGATACGCAGTATTTT